This entry lists 27 T cell receptor beta chains sequenced from one sample in a study of identical twins. TCRdb re-derived calls from the 5' RACE reads in MiXCR, one entry per CDR3 protein. Of about 250,000 distinct CDR3 sequences detected, approximately 7.3% appear once; the ten largest clones hold around 5.4%. The data also belong to a second study, concerning yellow fever vaccine responses in identical twins.

The sequenced sample consisted of CD8+ T cells sorted from blood. These receptors were taken from a young woman in good health.

This chain connects TRBV12-3 or TRBV12-4 to TRBJ2-7; TRBD1 agrees at 10 bases. Unmatched junction bases numbered 7, after V lost 5 bases and J lost 6 bases. The CDR3 covers 14 residues. CDR3 coding DNA: TGTGCCAGCAGTCTCTGGGACAGGGGTGGCGAGCAGTACGTC. Its translation: CASSLWDRGGEQYV.

This clonotype was observed many times. J is TRBJ2-1 and V is TRBV29-1; TRBD1 matches at 8 bases. J was trimmed by 0 bases and V by 6 bases; bases with no gene match: 10. This CDR3 spans 16 amino acids. In germline, CDR1 is SQVTM, CDR2 ANQGSEA. Here the CDR3 DNA reads TGCAGCGTCCCTAGACAGGGGCTAAGCTCCTACAATGAGCAGTTCTTC. Translating it yields CSVPRQGLSSYNEQFF.

This clonotype has only a few counts. The rearrangement uses TRBV29-1 and TRBJ2-1, with 9 bases matching TRBD2. This CDR3 is built from 14 residues. Germline CDR1 SQVTM, CDR2 ANQGSEA. V shed 4 bases and J 7 bases; nucleotides not matched to a gene: 8. The CDR3 region is CSVAGLAGQNEQFF. DNA for the CDR3: TGCAGCGTTGCCGGGCTAGCGGGGCAGAATGAGCAGTTCTTC.

The sample holds a few counts of this clonotype. The chain is built from TRBV6-1 and TRBJ1-1; weak D call: TRBD1 (6 bases). The CDR3 has 13 residues. Germline loops: CDR1 MNHNS, CDR2 SASEGT. The V end lost 9 bases, the J end lost 4 bases, and 15 bases lay between the germline ends. The CDR3 is CASAPGGGTEAFF. CDR3 sequence (DNA): TGTGCCAGTGCACCGGGGGGCGGCACTGAAGCTTTCTTT.

This clonotype was detected a few times. The chain links TRBV7-8 to TRBJ2-5; 10 positions agree with TRBD2. CDR3 length: 14 amino acids. The V gene end was trimmed by 4 bases and the J gene end by 5 bases; junction bases not matched to a gene: 4. Germline V gene sequence: CDR1 SGHVS, CDR2 FQNEAQ. The CDR3 loop reads CASSSSGSVETQYF. The CDR3 bases are TGTGCCAGCAGCTCTAGCGGGAGTGTGGAGACCCAGTACTTC.

The rearrangement links TRBV5-6 to TRBJ2-5; no definite D call. Per germline, CDR1 SGHDT and CDR2 YYEEEE. The CDR3 covers 13 residues. Deletions cut 2 bases from V and 2 bases from J, with 7 bases between. The CDR3 sequence is CASSFFRQETQYF. As DNA, the CDR3 is TGTGCCAGCAGCTTCTTCCGGCAAGAGACCCAGTACTTC. Looking up the rest from reference TRBV5-6 and TRBJ2-5 gives the full variable domain: DAGVTQSPTHLIKTRGQQVTLRCSPKSGHDTVSWYQQALGQGPQFIFQYYEEEERQRGNFPDRFSGHQFPNYSSELNVNALLLGDSALYLCASSFFRQETQYFGPGTRLLVL.

This clonotype has ten or more counts. The gene calls are TRBV12-3 or TRBV12-4 and TRBJ2-2, with 8 nucleotides matching TRBD2. V shed 1 base, J shed 4 bases, and the junction held 5 bases outside the gene matches. The CDR3 is made up of 16 amino acids. The CDR3 nucleotides read TGTGCCAGCAGTTTAGGTAGCGGGAATGGCACCGGGGAGCTGTTTTTT. Translation: CASSLGSGNGTGELFF.

This clonotype was recorded many times. The chain recombines TRBV27 with TRBJ1-2, with 8 bases lining up with TRBD1. Trimming cost V 5 bases and J 3 bases; bases outside gene matches: 8. From germline, CDR1 is MNHEY and CDR2 SMNVEV (reference sequence). The CDR3 loop spans 15 amino acids. The CDR3 loop is CASSPYQGADYGYTF. The CDR3 DNA is TGTGCCAGCAGTCCCTACCAGGGGGCGGACTATGGCTACACCTTC.

The rearrangement links TRBV6-5 to TRBJ2-3; the D is unclear. V was pared by 4 bases and J by 7 bases, with 12 bases between. CDR1 is MNHEY and CDR2 is SVGAGI in the germline V gene. The CDR3 loop spans 13 amino acids. The CDR3: CASSSPERHTQYF. CDR3 coding DNA: TGTGCCAGCAGTTCCCCCGAGCGTCATACGCAGTATTTT.

This clonotype was seen many times. The chain has TRBV24-1 and TRBJ2-1, with D uncertain. The germline gives CDR1 KGHDR, CDR2 SFDVKD. This CDR3 has 14 amino acids. Trimming took 3 bases from V and 2 from J, leaving 7 bases between them. The CDR3 nucleotides read TGTGCCACCAGTGATGCGTACACCTACAATGAGCAGTTCTTC. Its protein is CATSDAYTYNEQFF.

In this sample, this clonotype turned up a few times. This chain uses TRBV27 with TRBJ2-5, with 10 bases matching TRBD2. The CDR3 covers 19 residues. From germline, CDR1 is MNHEY and CDR2 SMNVEV (reference sequence). J gave up 5 bases and V 6 bases, and 21 bases lay outside the gene matches. CDR3 amino acids: CASRSSQLLLAGRAETQYF. CDR3 in DNA: TGTGCCAGCAGAAGCTCGCAACTCTTACTAGCGGGAAGGGCGGAGACCCAGTACTTC.

Only a few counts were recorded for this clonotype. The chain recombines TRBV4-1 with TRBJ2-3, with 8 bases aligning to TRBD1. The V and J ends lost 4 bases and 9 bases, in that order; junction bases with no gene match: 15. Germline V gene data show CDR1 as MGHRA and CDR2 as YSYEKL. This CDR3 is 16 amino acids long. This CDR3 is CASSLLIGQGAGTQYF. The CDR3 DNA reads as TGCGCCAGCAGCCTGTTAATCGGGCAGGGGGCTGGGACGCAGTATTTT.

This chain uses TRBV7-2 with TRBJ2-7; 9 nucleotides line up with TRBD2. After removal of 0 bases from V and 5 bases from J, the junction contained 14 bases not matched to a gene. CDR1 is SGHTA, CDR2 FQGNSA, per germline. This CDR3 is 18 amino acids long. CDR3 protein: CASSLAFASGNPRDEQYF. The CDR3 DNA is TGTGCCAGCAGCTTAGCGTTCGCTAGCGGGAACCCCAGGGACGAGCAGTACTTC.

This clonotype was counted a few times. The chain employs TRBV7-6 and TRBJ2-3, with TRBD2 identical over 9 bases. Germline values: CDR1 SGHVS, CDR2 FNYEAQ. The CDR3 runs 14 residues. V shed 5 bases, J shed 3 bases, and the junction held 3 bases outside the gene matches. CDR3 sequence reads: CASSQRGATDTQYF. The CDR3 coding sequence is TGTGCCAGCAGCCAGCGGGGGGCTACAGATACGCAGTATTTT.

This clonotype was seen at least ten times. V and J are TRBV5-5 and TRBJ1-1, with D unclear. The CDR3 length is 15 residues. CDR1 and CDR2 (germline): SGHKS, YYEKEE (reference sequence). V was cut by 0 bases and J by 1 base, with 10 bases left in between. CDR3 amino acids: CASSLEAAENTEAFF. For the CDR3, the DNA is TGTGCCAGCAGCTTGGAGGCGGCGGAGAACACTGAAGCTTTCTTT.

This clonotype has ten or more counts. The chain combines TRBV12-3 or TRBV12-4 with TRBJ2-2; D may be TRBD2 (5 bases). The CDR3 sequence is 14 residues long. V lost 3 bases to trimming and J lost 7 bases, with 12 bases between them. CDR3 in DNA: TGTGCCAGCAGTTTTCGGGGATTCGGCGGGGAGCTGTTTTTT. Protein: CASSFRGFGGELFF.

The rearrangement joins TRBV29-1 to TRBJ2-7, with D possibly TRBD2 on 5 matching bases. Trimming cost V 4 bases and J 1 base, with 8 bases left between them. Germline assignment: CDR1 SQVTM and CDR2 ANQGSEA. The CDR3 sequence is 12 residues long. CDR3 protein: CSVVEESYEQYF. The CDR3 nucleotides are TGCAGCGTTGTGGAGGAGTCCTACGAGCAGTACTTC.

The sample holds many counts of this clonotype. The V and J genes are TRBV28 and TRBJ2-1; 11 bases are a match to TRBD2. CDR3 length: 15 residues. Germline V CDR1 and CDR2: MDHEN, SYDVKM. J was trimmed by 6 bases and V by 2 bases; bases with no gene match: 3. CDR3 region: CASSLLAGGSNEQFF. DNA for the CDR3: TGTGCCAGCAGTTTACTAGCGGGAGGATCCAATGAGCAGTTCTTC.

V and J are TRBV5-1 and TRBJ2-3; D perhaps matches TRBD2 (6 bases). Trimming shortened V by 2 bases and J by 6 bases, and 16 bases separated the two germline ends. Per germline, CDR1 SGHRS and CDR2 YFSETQ. The CDR3 runs 15 residues. The CDR3 protein is CASSLLLGGGDTQYF. The CDR3 coding sequence is TGCGCCAGCAGCTTACTACTTGGGGGAGGCGATACGCAGTATTTT.

This clonotype has a handful of counts. The J gene is TRBJ2-1, the V gene TRBV6-4; the D call may be TRBD1 or TRBD2 (5 bases each). The germline V gene has CDR1 MRHNA and CDR2 SNTAGT. V was pared by 3 bases and J by 5 bases, with 14 bases between. This CDR3 has 15 residues. CDR3 nucleotides: TGTGCCAGCAGTGAGGGGGACGAGTCTGACAATGAGCAGTTCTTC. This translates into CASSEGDESDNEQFF.

Only a few counts were recorded for this clonotype. The chain combines TRBV12-3 or TRBV12-4 with TRBJ2-2, with D maybe TRBD2 (5 bases). Trimming shortened V by 4 bases and J by 6 bases, and 12 bases separated the two germline ends. The CDR3 consists of 14 residues. This chain's CDR3 is CASSSAPGAGELFF. The CDR3 region has the DNA TGTGCCAGCAGTTCGGCCCCCGGGGCCGGGGAGCTGTTTTTT.

This chain joins TRBV3-1 and TRBJ2-3; D is possibly TRBD2 (7 bases). Trimming cost V 4 bases and J 5 bases, with 16 bases left between them. This CDR3 contains 15 residues. CDR1 is LGHDT and CDR2 is YNNKEL in the germline V gene (reference sequence). CDR3 amino acids: CASSPMGGPEDTQYF. The CDR3 nucleotides read TGTGCCAGCAGCCCCATGGGGGGGCCAGAAGATACGCAGTATTTT.

This clonotype was seen ten or more times. V is TRBV20-1 and J is TRBJ2-1, with 14 bases aligning to TRBD2. The CDR3 is made up of 17 amino acids. With V trimmed by 4 bases and J by 1 base, 6 bases remained unmatched. The germline V gene has CDR1 DFQATT and CDR2 SNEGSKA (reference sequence). CDR3 nucleotides: TGCAGTGCTATAGGGACTAGCGGGAGTAAGTCCTACAATGAGCAGTTCTTC. Translating it yields CSAIGTSGSKSYNEQFF.

The rearrangement joins TRBV7-6 to TRBJ2-7; perhaps TRBD2 as D (5 bases). Trimming cost V 7 bases and J 1 base, with 11 bases left between them. This CDR3 has 13 residues. Germline V gene lookup returns CDR1 SGHVS and CDR2 FNYEAQ. The CDR3 spells CASTYGDSYEQYF. For the CDR3, the DNA is TGTGCCAGCACCTACGGGGATTCCTACGAGCAGTACTTC.

This clonotype appeared a few times. The CDR3 is CASSQILAGESNEQFF. DNA for the CDR3: TGTGCCAGCAGCCAAATCCTAGCGGGGGAAAGCAATGAGCAGTTCTTC. J is TRBJ2-1 and V is TRBV7-8, with TRBD2 identical over 10 bases. Germline V lookup: CDR1 SGHVS, CDR2 FQNEAQ. Losses at the gene ends were 5 bases for V and 6 bases for J; bases not matched to a gene: 10. CDR3 length equals 16 residues.

This clonotype showed up just a few times. V is TRBV28 and J is TRBJ1-4, with TRBD1 as a possible D gene (6 bases). CDR1 MDHEN and CDR2 SYDVKM come from the germline V gene. The ends were cut back, 6 bases at V and 0 bases at J, with 14 bases in the middle. This CDR3 region has 16 residues. This chain's CDR3 is CASSTDRQSTNEKLFF. CDR3 sequence (DNA): TGTGCCAGCAGCACGGACAGACAATCAACTAATGAAAAACTGTTTTTT.

The rearrangement joins TRBV25-1 to TRBJ2-3, with 7 bases matching TRBD2. The germline CDR1 and CDR2 sequences are MGHDK and SYGVNS. Trimming at V came to 6 bases and at J to 4 bases, leaving 13 bases not matched to a gene. The CDR3 covers 16 residues. DNA of the CDR3: TGTGCCAGCAGCGAAACTAGCGTTCCGCGAGCAGATACGCAGTATTTT. Its translation: CASSETSVPRADTQYF.